The rows below give T cell receptor beta chains drawn from one sample of a study of a mutant IDH1 vaccine in newly diagnosed glioma. Method: immunoSEQ multiplex PCR; TCRdb's copy keeps in-frame clones and lacks some. The table lists some 95,000 clones, around 80% of them singletons. Sequenced material: PBMCs, taken from a glioma patient treated with radiotherapy, temozolomide or both. The source is a man aged 40-49 years with glioma. Each CDR3 is given with its conserved first and last residue. The order of the fields is V gene, D gene, J gene, CDR3 length, clone size, CDR3 DNA, CDR3 protein. The D gene is left open where the match is weak. For some rows the clone size is stated as once, few or many, or as a class when expanded; others skip it.

V: TRBV9
D: TRBD2
J: TRBJ2-3
length: 16
size: .
DNA: TGTGCCAGCAGCGTAGGGGTGGCGGGGGGCACAGATACGCAGTATTTT
CDR3: CASSVGVAGGTDTQYF

V: TRBV27
D: .
J: TRBJ2-2
length: 17
size: once
DNA: TGTGCCAGCTCCTCAGAAGGGGGGCAGGGGCGCACCGGGGAGCTGTTTTTT
CDR3: CASSSEGGQGRTGELFF

V: TRBV5-4
D: .
J: TRBJ1-5
length: 12
size: .
DNA: TGTGCCAGCAGCCGCGACGCGGAGCCCCAGCATTTT
CDR3: CASSRDAEPQHF

V: TRBV18
D: .
J: TRBJ2-2
length: 12
size: few
DNA: TGTGCCAGCTCACCTGACACCGGGGAGCTGTTTTTT
CDR3: CASSPDTGELFF

V: TRBV7-3
D: .
J: TRBJ2-5
length: 13
size: .
DNA: TGTGCCAGCAGCTTCTCAGGGGACTCGACCCAGTACTTC
CDR3: CASSFSGDSTQYF

V: TRBV6-1
D: .
J: TRBJ1-2
length: 13
size: .
DNA: TGTGCCAGCAAATCGGGGGTTAACTATGGCTACACCTTC
CDR3: CASKSGVNYGYTF

V: TRBV7-8
D: .
J: TRBJ1-3
length: 15
size: .
DNA: TGTGCCAGCAGCCTAGACGGATACTCTGGAAACACCATATATTTT
CDR3: CASSLDGYSGNTIYF

V: TRBV30
D: TRBD1
J: TRBJ2-7
length: 12
size: .
DNA: TGTGCCTGGACCCTAGGGTGGGACAGACTGGGATTC
CDR3: CAWTLGWDRLGF

V: TRBV7-6
D: .
J: TRBJ2-3
length: 12
size: .
DNA: TGTGCCAGCAGCCCCGACACAGATACGCAGTATTTT
CDR3: CASSPDTDTQYF

V: TRBV25-1
D: TRBD2
J: TRBJ2-2
length: 16
size: few
DNA: TGTGCCAGCAGTCAACTAGCGGGGGCCTACACCGGGGAGCTGTTTTTT
CDR3: CASSQLAGAYTGELFF

V: TRBV6-5
D: .
J: TRBJ1-3
length: 16
size: .
DNA: TGTGCCAGCAGTTACTCCAGGCAGACTCCTGGAAACACCATATATTTT
CDR3: CASSYSRQTPGNTIYF

V: TRBV5-4
D: TRBD2
J: TRBJ2-1
length: 13
size: once
DNA: TGTGCCAGCAGCCCCGCCGGGGGGAGAGAGCAGTTCTTC
CDR3: CASSPAGGREQFF

V: TRBV12-2
D: .
J: TRBJ1-2
length: 16
size: .
DNA: TGTGCAAGTCGCTTAGGGCGGGACAGGGGATCCTATGGCTACACCTTC
CDR3: CASRLGRDRGSYGYTF

V: TRBV7-2
D: TRBD2
J: TRBJ2-3
length: 16
size: .
DNA: TGTGCCAGCAGCTCGGGACTAGCGGGGGACACAGATACGCAGTATTTT
CDR3: CASSSGLAGDTDTQYF

V: TRBV7-2
D: TRBD1
J: TRBJ1-1
length: 14
size: .
DNA: TGTGCCAGCAGCAAAGGACAGGGGGGCACTGAAGCTTTCTTT
CDR3: CASSKGQGGTEAFF

V: TRBV19
D: TRBD1
J: TRBJ2-7
length: 14
size: once
DNA: TGTGCCAGTAGTGCGCGGGACAGGGCCTACGAGCAGTACTTC
CDR3: CASSARDRAYEQYF

V: TRBV4-2
D: TRBD2
J: TRBJ2-5
length: 18
size: .
DNA: TGTGCCAGCAGCCAAGATCTTTTGAGCGGGAGAAGGGGAGAGACCCAGTACTTC
CDR3: CASSQDLLSGRRGETQYF